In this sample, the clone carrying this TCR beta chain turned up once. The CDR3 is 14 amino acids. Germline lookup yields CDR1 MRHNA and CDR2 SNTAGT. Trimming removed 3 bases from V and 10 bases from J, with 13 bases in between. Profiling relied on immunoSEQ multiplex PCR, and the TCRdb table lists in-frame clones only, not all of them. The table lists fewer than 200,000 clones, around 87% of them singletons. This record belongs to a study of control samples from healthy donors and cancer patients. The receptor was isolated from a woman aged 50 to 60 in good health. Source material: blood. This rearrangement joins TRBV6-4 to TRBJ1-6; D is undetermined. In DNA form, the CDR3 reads TGTGCCAGCAGTGAAGGACTTTTGGGGTCACCCCTCCACTTT. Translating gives CASSEGLLGSPLHF.